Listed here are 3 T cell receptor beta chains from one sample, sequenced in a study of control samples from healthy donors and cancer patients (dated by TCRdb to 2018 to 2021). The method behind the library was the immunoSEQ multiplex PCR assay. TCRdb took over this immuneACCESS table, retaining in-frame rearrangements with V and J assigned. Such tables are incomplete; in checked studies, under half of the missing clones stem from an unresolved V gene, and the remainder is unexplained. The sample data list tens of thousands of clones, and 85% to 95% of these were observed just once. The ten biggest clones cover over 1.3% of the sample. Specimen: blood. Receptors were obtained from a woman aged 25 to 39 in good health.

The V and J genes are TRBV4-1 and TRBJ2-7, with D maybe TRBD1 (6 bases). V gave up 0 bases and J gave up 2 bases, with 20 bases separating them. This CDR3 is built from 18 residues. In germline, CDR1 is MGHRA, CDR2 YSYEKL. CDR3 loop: CASSQDPNRDPSTYEQYF. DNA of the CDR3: TGCGCCAGCAGCCAAGATCCGAACAGGGACCCCTCCACCTACGAGCAGTACTTC.

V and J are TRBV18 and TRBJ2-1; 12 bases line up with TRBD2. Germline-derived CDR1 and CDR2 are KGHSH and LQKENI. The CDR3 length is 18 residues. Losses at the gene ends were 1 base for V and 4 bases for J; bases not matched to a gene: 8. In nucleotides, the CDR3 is TGTGCCAGCTCACCACTTATGACTAGCGGGAGAGTGTACAATGAGCAGTTCTTC. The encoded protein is CASSPLMTSGRVYNEQFF.

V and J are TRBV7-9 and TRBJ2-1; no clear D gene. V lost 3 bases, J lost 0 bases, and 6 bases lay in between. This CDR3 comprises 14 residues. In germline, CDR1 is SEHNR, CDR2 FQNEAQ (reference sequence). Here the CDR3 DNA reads TGTGCCAGCAGCTTCCAGAGCTCCTACAATGAGCAGTTCTTC. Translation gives CASSFQSSYNEQFF.